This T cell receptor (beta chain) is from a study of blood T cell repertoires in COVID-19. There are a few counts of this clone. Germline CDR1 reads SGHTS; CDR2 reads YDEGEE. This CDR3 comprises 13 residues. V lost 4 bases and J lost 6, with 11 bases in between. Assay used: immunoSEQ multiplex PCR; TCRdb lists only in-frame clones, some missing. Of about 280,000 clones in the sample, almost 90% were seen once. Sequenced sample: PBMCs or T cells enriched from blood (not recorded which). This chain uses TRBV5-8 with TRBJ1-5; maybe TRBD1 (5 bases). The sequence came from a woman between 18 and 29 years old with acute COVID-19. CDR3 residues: CASSLQDSQPQHF. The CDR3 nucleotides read TGTGCCAGCAGCCTACAGGATAGTCAGCCCCAGCATTTT. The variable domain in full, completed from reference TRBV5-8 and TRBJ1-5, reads EAGVTQSPTHLIKTRGQQATLRCSPISGHTSVYWYQQALGLGLQFLLWYDEGEERNRGNFPPRFSGRQFPNYSSELNVNALELEDSALYLCASSLQDSQPQHFGDGTRLSIL.